The next 18 T cell receptor beta chains were all read from a single sample in a study of cytomegalovirus exposure and HLA in healthy donors. It was with 60 Vbeta and 13 Jbeta primers that the PCR ran. The data were produced by immunoSEQ multiplex PCR, yet TCRdb's version contains in-frame clones alone and is incomplete. Counted here are roughly 150,000 clones, nearly 80% occurring once; the ten biggest clones make up 1.7%. The sample was PBMCs. These receptors were obtained from a woman in her 30s in good health and CMV-seronegative.

The chain has TRBV5-5 and TRBJ2-1; 8 bases are shared with TRBD2. Germline values: CDR1 SGHKS, CDR2 YYEKEE (reference sequence). The length of the CDR3 is 17 residues. V dropped 2 bases and J dropped 9; count of bases not matched to a gene: 16. The CDR3 reads CASSFLRGSGGGTEQFF. CDR3 DNA sequence: TGTGCCAGCAGCTTTTTGCGAGGGAGCGGGGGAGGCACTGAGCAGTTCTTC. The full variable domain, with the rest looked up from reference TRBV5-5 and TRBJ2-1, is DAGVTQSPTHLIKTRGQQVTLRCSPISGHKSVSWYQQVLGQGPQFIFQYYEKEERGRGNFPDRFSARQFPNYSSELNVNALLLGDSALYLCASSFLRGSGGGTEQFFGPGTRLTVL.

The V and J genes are TRBV6-5 and TRBJ1-2, with D perhaps matching TRBD1 (5 bases). CDR1 and CDR2 from the germline V gene are MNHEY and SVGAGI. This CDR3 is built from 14 residues. With 1 base removed from V and 2 bases from J, the gap between germline ends came to 8 bases. CDR3 region: CASSYYPGNYGYTF. The CDR3 nucleotides are TGTGCCAGCAGTTACTACCCAGGGAACTATGGCTACACCTTC.

This clone was seen only a few times. The chain couples TRBV7-2 to TRBJ2-7, with a weak D call TRBD1 (5 bases). The CDR3 consists of 14 residues. CDR1 and CDR2 (germline): SGHTA, FQGNSA. V lost 2 bases to trimming and J lost 1 base, with 9 bases between them. CDR3 DNA sequence: TGTGCCAGCAGCTTAATGAAGGGGTCCTACGAGCAGTACTTC. Its translation is CASSLMKGSYEQYF.

The chain recombines TRBV11-2 with TRBJ2-1, with 8 positions matching TRBD1. V trimming: 5 bases; J trimming: 10 bases; junction bases outside the gene matches: 7. The germline CDR1 and CDR2 sequences are SGHAT and FQNNGV. The CDR3 has 13 residues. The CDR3 nucleotides are TGTGCCAGCAGCCCCGGACAGGGCGGGGAGCAGTTCTTC. Translation gives CASSPGQGGEQFF.

The gene calls are TRBV10-1 and TRBJ1-1; TRBD1 matches at 7 bases. This CDR3 comprises 13 residues. In germline, CDR1 is WNHNN, CDR2 SYGVQD (reference sequence). V shed 6 bases, J shed 5 bases, and the junction held 6 bases outside the gene matches. The CDR3 protein is CASRGGKRTEAFF. The CDR3 coding sequence is TGCGCCAGCAGAGGGGGCAAGAGGACTGAAGCTTTCTTT.

This chain connects TRBV6-5 to TRBJ1-1; 7 nucleotides match TRBD1. Trimming removed 9 bases from V and 4 bases from J; junction bases left unmatched: 8. Germline CDR1 is MNHEY and CDR2 is SVGAGI. This CDR3 contains 13 residues. The CDR3 loop reads CASYSQGGTEAFF. CDR3 DNA: TGTGCCAGTTACTCTCAGGGGGGCACTGAAGCTTTCTTT.

The chain couples TRBV19 to TRBJ1-6, with a weak D call TRBD1 (6 bases). The ends were cut back, 3 bases at V and 8 bases at J, with 8 bases in the middle. CDR3 length equals 13 residues. Germline CDR1 and CDR2: LNHDA and SQIVND (reference sequence). CDR3 residues: CASSMTGDSPLHF. The DNA for the CDR3 is TGTGCCAGTAGTATGACAGGAGATTCACCCCTCCACTTT.

In this sample, this clone turned up once. V is TRBV30 and J is TRBJ1-2; D is ambiguous. Germline V gene data show CDR1 as GTSNPN and CDR2 as SVGIG (reference sequence). V lost 0 bases and J lost 7, with 15 bases in between. The length of the CDR3 is 14 residues. CDR3 in amino acids: CAWSVMVQPGGYTF. The CDR3 DNA reads as TGTGCCTGGAGTGTAATGGTACAGCCCGGTGGCTACACCTTC. Full variable domain (rest looked up from reference TRBV30 and TRBJ1-2): SQTIHQWPATLVQPVGSPLSLECTVEGTSNPNLYWYRQAAGRGLQLLFYSVGIGQISSEVPQNLSASRPQDRQFILSSKKLLLSDSGFYLCAWSVMVQPGGYTFGSGTRLTVV.

The V and J genes are TRBV5-5 and TRBJ1-3; D unclear. CDR1 is SGHKS and CDR2 is YYEKEE in the germline V gene (reference sequence). The CDR3 is made up of 14 amino acids. V was shortened by 0 bases and J by 0 bases, with 4 bases between the two germline ends. CDR3 in amino acids: CASSLVSSGNTIYF. The DNA for the CDR3 is TGTGCCAGCAGCTTGGTTAGCTCTGGAAACACCATATATTTT.

The chain employs TRBV19 and TRBJ1-1; 10 bases line up with TRBD1. Per the germline V gene, CDR1 is LNHDA and CDR2 is SQIVND (reference sequence). After removal of 4 bases from V and 3 bases from J, the junction contained 2 bases not matched to a gene. The CDR3 is 14 amino acids. In DNA form, the CDR3 reads TGTGCCAGTAGTAGGGACAGGGGTCACACTGAAGCTTTCTTT. Amino acid sequence: CASSRDRGHTEAFF.

The V call is TRBV6-1, the J call TRBJ1-2; possibly TRBD1 for D (6 bases). V was clipped by 3 bases and J by 6 bases, with 20 bases between them. The CDR3 runs to 16 residues. Germline CDR1 and CDR2: MNHNS and SASEGT. CDR3 in amino acids: CASSEWAYRADDGYTF. In DNA, the CDR3 is TGTGCCAGCAGTGAGTGGGCCTACAGGGCAGATGATGGCTACACCTTC.

This chain connects TRBV6-5 to TRBJ1-2, with 10 nucleotides matching TRBD1. CDR1 is MNHEY, CDR2 SVGAGI, per germline. With 6 bases clipped from V and 4 bases from J, the junction kept 5 bases outside the gene matches. The CDR3 covers 14 residues. The CDR3 DNA follows: TGTGCCAGCAGCCGGGGACAGGGGACCTATGGCTACACCTTC. Amino acid sequence: CASSRGQGTYGYTF.

This clone appeared many times. The rearrangement links TRBV2 to TRBJ2-3, with D perhaps TRBD2 (6 bases). The V end lost 6 bases, the J end lost 2 bases, and 12 bases lay between the germline ends. The CDR3 runs 14 residues. Germline-derived CDR1 and CDR2 are SNHLY and FYNNEI. The CDR3 spells CASSEGTPTDTQYF. As DNA, the CDR3 is TGTGCCAGCAGCGAGGGGACTCCCACAGATACGCAGTATTTT.

The rearrangement uses TRBV6-4 and TRBJ1-6, with D uncertain. Germline V gene data show CDR1 as MRHNA and CDR2 as SNTAGT. The V end lost 0 bases, the J end lost 5 bases, and 5 bases lay between the germline ends. The CDR3 loop spans 14 amino acids. CDR3 sequence (DNA): TGTGCCAGCAGTGACTCCCCCAATAATTCACCCCTCCACTTT. It is translated as CASSDSPNNSPLHF.

The J gene is TRBJ1-5, the V gene TRBV6-1; no clear D. The germline gives CDR1 MNHNS, CDR2 SASEGT. The CDR3 spans 16 residues. Trimming removed 4 bases from V and 0 bases from J, with 13 bases in between. The CDR3 protein is CASSGSDILSNQPQHF. The DNA for the CDR3 is TGTGCCAGCAGTGGGTCCGACATCCTTAGCAATCAGCCCCAGCATTTT.

This chain uses TRBV11-3 with TRBJ2-5, with 9 bases aligning to TRBD2. The CDR3 spans 15 residues. Trimming cost V 6 bases and J 1 base; bases outside gene matches: 6. The germline CDR1 and CDR2 sequences are SGHNT and YENEEA. CDR3 in DNA: TGTGCCAGCAGTTCACGTAGCGGGGGCCAAGAGACCCAGTACTTC. The encoded protein is CASSSRSGGQETQYF.

This chain uses TRBV4-3 with TRBJ2-3, with 7 bases that match TRBD2. The germline V gene encodes CDR1 LGHNA and CDR2 YSLEER. The CDR3 loop spans 16 amino acids. With 4 bases clipped from V and 2 bases from J, the junction kept 9 bases outside the gene matches. The CDR3 spells CASSPGLEGSTDTQYF. In nucleotides, the CDR3 is TGCGCCAGCAGCCCCGGACTAGAAGGCTCCACAGATACGCAGTATTTT.

The rearrangement uses TRBV6-5 and TRBJ1-4, with D maybe TRBD1 (6 bases). Looked up from germline, CDR1 is MNHEY and CDR2 is SVGAGI. The germline V and J ends were trimmed by 6 bases and 0 bases, with 11 bases remaining between them. This CDR3 has 15 amino acids. The CDR3 spells CASSQGSATNEKLFF. The CDR3, as DNA: TGTGCCAGCAGCCAGGGGAGCGCAACTAATGAAAAACTGTTTTTT.